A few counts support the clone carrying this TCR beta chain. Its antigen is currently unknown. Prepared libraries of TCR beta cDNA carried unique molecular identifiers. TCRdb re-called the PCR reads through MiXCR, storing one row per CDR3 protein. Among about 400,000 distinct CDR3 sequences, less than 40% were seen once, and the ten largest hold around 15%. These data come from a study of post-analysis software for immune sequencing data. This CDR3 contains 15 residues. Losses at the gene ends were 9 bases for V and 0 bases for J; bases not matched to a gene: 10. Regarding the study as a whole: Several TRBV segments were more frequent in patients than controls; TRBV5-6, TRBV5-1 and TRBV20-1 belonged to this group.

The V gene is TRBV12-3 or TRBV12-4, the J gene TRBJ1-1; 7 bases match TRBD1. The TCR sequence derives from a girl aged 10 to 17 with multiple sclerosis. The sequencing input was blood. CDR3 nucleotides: TGTGCCAGTAGACAGGGAAGGGATCTGAACACTGAAGCTTTCTTT. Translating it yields CASRQGRDLNTEAFF.